A selection of T cell receptor beta chains follows, all from one sample in a study of hypomethylating agent response in myelodysplastic syndrome. The assay was immunoSEQ multiplex PCR, and TCRdb's table has in-frame clones only and misses some. The sample lists about 7,600 clones, approximately 86% occurring once. The input for sequencing was bone marrow, taken before or after starting hypomethylating agent treatment for myelodysplastic syndrome (not recorded which). The receptors were sampled from a human donor with myelodysplastic syndrome. Each CDR3 is given with its conserved first and last residue. The D gene is left open where the match is weak. Not every row has a clone size; where given, it reads once, few, many or a size class.

size: few; J: TRBJ1-5; V: TRBV19; D: NA; DNA: TGTGCCAGTAGTATTGGGCAGGGCGGCAATCAGCCCCAGCATTTT; CDR3: CASSIGQGGNQPQHF
size: few; J: TRBJ1-1; V: TRBV29-1; D: NA; DNA: TGCAGCCTCATAGTGGGGAACACTGAAGCTTTCTTT; CDR3: CSLIVGNTEAFF
size: NA; J: TRBJ2-5; V: TRBV10-3; D: TRBD2; DNA: TGTGCCATCAGTGATAGTGGGAAAGGGGAGGGCGAGACCCAGTACTTC; CDR3: CAISDSGKGEGETQYF
size: NA; J: TRBJ1-1; V: TRBV5-1; D: NA; DNA: TGCGCCAGCAGCTTTGGACCCCTTCCCGCGAACGCTGAAGCTTTCTTT; CDR3: CASSFGPLPANAEAFF
size: NA; J: TRBJ1-1; V: TRBV28; D: NA; DNA: TGTGCCAGCAGTTTAACGCAGATTGAAGCTTTCTTT; CDR3: CASSLTQIEAFF
size: NA; J: TRBJ2-3; V: TRBV6-5; D: NA; DNA: TGTGCCAGCGGGGGGGGGCTGGGAGATACGCAGTATTTT; CDR3: CASGGGLGDTQYF
size: few; J: TRBJ1-5; V: TRBV7-2; D: NA; DNA: TGTGCCAGCAGCCGAGCGGGTACAGAAAGCAATCAGCCCCAGCATTTT; CDR3: CASSRAGTESNQPQHF
size: NA; J: TRBJ2-5; V: TRBV7-8; D: NA; DNA: TGTGCCAGCAGCTTAGCGGGGAGCGCGACCCAGTACTTC; CDR3: CASSLAGSATQYF
size: NA; J: TRBJ2-1; V: TRBV7-2; D: TRBD1; DNA: TGTGCCAGCAGCTTAGGTGGACAGGGGGCCTACAATGAGCAGTTCTTC; CDR3: CASSLGGQGAYNEQFF
size: NA; J: TRBJ2-1; V: TRBV2; D: TRBD2; DNA: TGTGCCAGCAGTGAGGCCGGGACTAGAGGCGAGCAGTTCTTC; CDR3: CASSEAGTRGEQFF
size: NA; J: TRBJ1-6; V: TRBV11-2; D: NA; DNA: TGTGCCAGCAGCCTCTCCACAGGACTCTATAATTCACCCCTCCACTTT; CDR3: CASSLSTGLYNSPLHF
size: NA; J: TRBJ1-2; V: TRBV5-1; D: NA; DNA: TGCGCCAGCCGGGACGCGAACTATGGCTACACCTTC; CDR3: CASRDANYGYTF
size: NA; J: TRBJ2-7; V: TRBV6-5; D: NA; DNA: TGTGCCAGCAGCCCAGGGGAGTTGTACGAGCAGTACTTC; CDR3: CASSPGELYEQYF
size: NA; J: TRBJ1-1; V: TRBV6-6; D: NA; DNA: TGTGCCAGCAGTTACTTGAACACTGAAGCTTTCTTT; CDR3: CASSYLNTEAFF
size: NA; J: TRBJ2-5; V: TRBV7-3; D: TRBD1; DNA: TGTGCCAGCAGTTTACTCGGACAGGGGTTAGAGACCCAGTACTTC; CDR3: CASSLLGQGLETQYF
size: NA; J: TRBJ1-2; V: TRBV30; D: NA; DNA: TGTGCCTGGAGGGGGGGCAATAACTATGGCTACACCTTC; CDR3: CAWRGGNNYGYTF
size: NA; J: TRBJ1-1; V: TRBV6-1; D: TRBD1; DNA: TGTGCCAGCAGTGAAGTTCTAGAGGGGGCTAAAGCTTTCTTT; CDR3: CASSEVLEGAKAFF
size: NA; J: TRBJ2-7; V: TRBV25-1; D: TRBD1; DNA: TGTGCCAGCAGAGGGGCCGGGACAGACTCCTACGAGCAGTACTTC; CDR3: CASRGAGTDSYEQYF
size: NA; J: TRBJ2-7; V: TRBV2; D: NA; DNA: TGTGCCAGCACCCTCACCGGGACCGACTACTACGAGCAGTACTTC; CDR3: CASTLTGTDYYEQYF
size: NA; J: TRBJ1-5; V: TRBV5-4; D: NA; DNA: TGTGCCAGCAGCTTGATGGGGTTAGATCAGCCCCAGCATTTT; CDR3: CASSLMGLDQPQHF
size: NA; J: TRBJ1-5; V: TRBV6-4; D: NA; DNA: TGTGCCAGCAGTGACGTGGTGGGGGGCCGTGGCCCCCTCAATCAGCCCCAGCATTTT; CDR3: CASSDVVGGRGPLNQPQHF
size: NA; J: TRBJ1-1; V: TRBV4-1; D: NA; DNA: TGCGCCAGCAGCCCCACAGGGCGCCCTGAAGCTTTCTTT; CDR3: CASSPTGRPEAFF
size: NA; J: TRBJ1-5; V: TRBV10-1; D: NA; DNA: TGCGCCAGCAGTGAGTCGCCCTGGGGGGGGCCACCCTGGCATTTT; CDR3: CASSESPWGGPPWHF
size: NA; J: TRBJ1-3; V: TRBV23-1; D: NA; DNA: TGCGCCAGCAGTCAACCGGGGTGCTCTGGAAACACCATATATTTT; CDR3: CASSQPGCSGNTIYF
size: NA; J: TRBJ2-4; V: TRBV28; D: NA; DNA: TGTGCCAGCTTTGGGACGGAAAAAAACATTCAGTACTTC; CDR3: CASFGTEKNIQYF
size: NA; J: TRBJ1-4; V: TRBV19; D: NA; DNA: TGTGCCAGTACACCCCGACCGCCCGGGGCGAATGAAAAACTGTTTTTT; CDR3: CASTPRPPGANEKLFF
size: few; J: TRBJ2-7; V: TRBV7-9; D: NA; DNA: TGTGCCAGCAGCTCACCCTCGGGGTACGAGCAGTACTTC; CDR3: CASSSPSGYEQYF
size: NA; J: TRBJ2-5; V: TRBV9; D: NA; DNA: TGTGCCAGCAGCGTATCCGGTGGGCACCAAGAGACCCAGTACTTC; CDR3: CASSVSGGHQETQYF
size: NA; J: TRBJ2-7; V: TRBV5-1; D: TRBD1; DNA: TGCGCCAGCAGCTTGGGTGGACAGGGTTCCTACGAGCAGTACTTC; CDR3: CASSLGGQGSYEQYF
size: NA; J: TRBJ1-2; V: TRBV30; D: NA; DNA: TGTGCCTGGAGTGTATGGGCAGGCGTGAGGTTTAGCTACACCTTC; CDR3: CAWSVWAGVRFSYTF
size: few; J: TRBJ2-7; V: TRBV7-2; D: TRBD2; DNA: TGTGCCAGCAGCTTGAGCGGGGGCTCCTACGAGCAGTACTTC; CDR3: CASSLSGGSYEQYF
size: NA; J: TRBJ2-1; V: TRBV2; D: NA; DNA: TGTGCCAGCAGGAGTGAAGAGGACTCCTACAATGAGCAGTTCTTC; CDR3: CASRSEEDSYNEQFF
size: NA; J: TRBJ2-7; V: TRBV29-1; D: TRBD1; DNA: TGCAGCGGTGGACAGGGGGTCTACGAGCAGTACTTC; CDR3: CSGGQGVYEQYF
size: NA; J: TRBJ1-2; V: TRBV5-6; D: TRBD1; DNA: TGTGCCAGCAGCCCAATGAGGACAGGGCTTTATGGCTACACCTTC; CDR3: CASSPMRTGLYGYTF
size: NA; J: TRBJ1-2; V: TRBV6-6; D: NA; DNA: TGTGCCAGCAGTTACTCCCCCCAGGGGACGGGCGGCTACACCTTC; CDR3: CASSYSPQGTGGYTF
size: once; J: TRBJ1-2; V: TRBV7-2; D: NA; DNA: TGTGCCAGCAGCCCCTGGATAGGCTCTAACTATGGCTACACCTTC; CDR3: CASSPWIGSNYGYTF
size: NA; J: TRBJ1-1; V: TRBV27; D: TRBD1; DNA: TGTGCCAGCAGACCATATCAGGGGGCAAACACTGAAGCTTTCTTT; CDR3: CASRPYQGANTEAFF
size: NA; J: TRBJ1-1; V: TRBV7-8; D: NA; DNA: TGTGCCAGCAGCTTATCTCGCGCCACTGAAGCTTTCTTT; CDR3: CASSLSRATEAFF
size: NA; J: TRBJ2-5; V: TRBV30; D: TRBD1; DNA: TGTGCCTGGAGTAGGGCAGGGGGATTTGAGACCCAGTACTTC; CDR3: CAWSRAGGFETQYF
size: NA; J: TRBJ2-1; V: TRBV9; D: NA; DNA: TGTGCCAGCAGCTCAACGGGGCGGTACAATGAGCAGTTCTTC; CDR3: CASSSTGRYNEQFF
size: NA; J: TRBJ2-1; V: TRBV25-1; D: NA; DNA: TGTGCCAGCAGTGGACAAGGCCGGGCTCTACCCTACAATGAGCAGTTCTTC; CDR3: CASSGQGRALPYNEQFF
size: NA; J: TRBJ1-1; V: TRBV19; D: NA; DNA: TGTGCCAGTAGTATTGGTCCGGGGACTGAAGCTTTCTTT; CDR3: CASSIGPGTEAFF
size: NA; J: TRBJ1-2; V: TRBV5-4; D: NA; DNA: TGTGCCAGCAGCCCCCCCCCGGGCCCCTTTAACTATGGCTACACCTTC; CDR3: CASSPPPGPFNYGYTF
size: NA; J: TRBJ1-2; V: TRBV5-1; D: NA; DNA: TGCGCCAGCCTAACCGTTCCCGGGCGGCTGGATGGCTACACCTTC; CDR3: CASLTVPGRLDGYTF
size: NA; J: TRBJ2-7; V: TRBV19; D: TRBD2; DNA: TGTGCCAGTAGTAAAGGGACTAGCGGGAGATTTTCGTACGAGCAGTACTTC; CDR3: CASSKGTSGRFSYEQYF
size: NA; J: TRBJ2-6; V: TRBV2; D: NA; DNA: TGTGCCAGCAGTGAGGGGCTGAAAGCTGGGGCCAACGTCCTGACTTTC; CDR3: CASSEGLKAGANVLTF
size: NA; J: TRBJ2-7; V: TRBV30; D: TRBD2; DNA: TGTGCCTGGACCCCCGGACTAGAATGGGAGCAGTACTTC; CDR3: CAWTPGLEWEQYF
size: large; J: TRBJ2-2; V: TRBV30; D: NA; DNA: TGTGCCTGGAACGACGGAACCTCGAACACCGGGGAGCTGTTTTTT; CDR3: CAWNDGTSNTGELFF
size: few; J: TRBJ1-2; V: TRBV29-1; D: TRBD1; DNA: TGCAGCGTTGAAGATGGGGCAGGGGGTGACTATGGCTACACCTTC; CDR3: CSVEDGAGGDYGYTF
size: NA; J: TRBJ1-6; V: TRBV5-6; D: NA; DNA: TGTGCCAGCAGCTCTAGGAGGTACTCACCCCTCCACTTT; CDR3: CASSSRRYSPLHF
size: NA; J: TRBJ2-7; V: TRBV27; D: NA; DNA: TGTGCCAGCAGTTGGGGGAGCTCCTACGAGCAGTACTTC; CDR3: CASSWGSSYEQYF